The entry below describes one T cell receptor (beta chain). The antigen is not known. The data derive from a study of T-cell reconstitution after alpha-beta-depleted transplantation in children. Overall study findings and caveats: There were reportedly several hundred expanded graft clones from which alpha-beta T cells came about two months after transplant. It was newly produced T cells that mostly accounted for T-cell counts and diversity one year after transplant.

The TCRbeta library was prepared with unique molecular identifiers. MiXCR, run by TCRdb on the PCR reads, gives a single entry per CDR3 protein. The sample records around 270,000 distinct CDR3 sequences, over 9.5% being singletons. Trimming shortened V by 0 bases and J by 1 base, and 7 bases separated the two germline ends. CDR1 and CDR2 from the germline V gene are MNHEY and SVGAGI. The length of the CDR3 is 14 residues. V is TRBV6-5 and J is TRBJ2-7; D is ambiguous. The receptor was isolated from a boy younger than two with acute myeloid leukemia, due to receive a stem cell transplant. The specimen was PBMCs, collected before TCRalphabeta/CD19-depleted stem cell transplant. The CDR3 nucleotides read TGTGCCAGCAGTTACTCCTACATATCCTACGAGCAGTACTTC. Its protein product is CASSYSYISYEQYF.